The T cell receptor beta chain described here comes from a study of T cell repertoires in cytomegalovirus infection. Study summary: The public TCR beta signatures pointed to both CMV infection and matching HLA type.

V lost 1 base and J lost 6; bases outside the gene matches: 8. Germline V gives CDR1 MDHEN, CDR2 SYDVKM. This CDR3 region has 16 residues. TCRdb re-derived calls from the reads in MiXCR, one entry per CDR3 protein. The sample lists under 800,000 distinct CDR3 sequences, 20% to 25% occurring once. Regarding this clonotype: Its antigen is not identified.

Whole-study results and caveats: Dominating the ex vivo response were HLA-C-restricted CMV-specific TCR beta clonotypes. Accumulated public TCR beta family frequency recognized individuals carrying CMV together with the relevant HLA.

The sequenced material came from CD8+ T cells from PBMCs. This chain connects TRBV28 to TRBJ2-1; 8 bases are a match to TRBD1. The source is a human donor in good health (CMV status not recorded). Some clones in this sample may be carry-over from other donors' samples. CDR3 amino acids: CASSLFQGAVSNEQFF. CDR3 nucleotides: TGTGCCAGCAGTTTATTTCAGGGGGCTGTTAGCAATGAGCAGTTCTTC.